These T cell receptor beta chains were read from a single sample in a study of T-cell memory formation after mild COVID-19. Using its own MiXCR run on the 5' RACE reads, TCRdb lists one record per CDR3 protein. The sample lists approximately 450,000 distinct CDR3 sequences, 15% to 20% occurring once. The sample comprised PBMCs or a T cell subset sorted from them (not recorded which). These receptor sequences come from an adult woman who had mild COVID-19 (a few samples of this study predate the infection). Cell type and time point are not known. Both conserved end residues are part of each CDR3. A D gene is named only where the DNA matches it firmly. Clone size is shown for a subset of rows, as once, few, many or a class of expanded clone.

v_gene	abundance	d_gene	j_gene	CDR3nt	CDR3aa
TRBV29-1	.	TRBD2	TRBJ2-5	TGCAGCGTTGGGACTAGCGGGAGTCGTGAGACCCAGTACTTC	CSVGTSGSRETQYF
TRBV15	.	.	TRBJ2-3	TGTGCCACCAGCAGAGGTCGTGGGCTGGGGGAAGAGCAGTATTTT	CATSRGRGLGEEQYF
TRBV3-1	many	.	TRBJ1-1	TGTGCCAGCAGCCAAGCGACCAATGAAGCTTTCTTT	CASSQATNEAFF
TRBV6-6	.	TRBD1	TRBJ1-2	TGTGCCAGCAGTTACCCCGGGACAGATTATGGCTACACCTTC	CASSYPGTDYGYTF
TRBV12-3/TRBV12-4	.	.	TRBJ2-5	TGTGCCAGCAGTTTTGCGGGACAAGGCCCCCAAGAGACCCAGTACTTC	CASSFAGQGPQETQYF
TRBV10-3	.	.	TRBJ2-1	TGTGCCATTGGCCCTCCGGGACGGAGTTACAATGAGCAGTTCTTC	CAIGPPGRSYNEQFF
TRBV12-3/TRBV12-4	few	.	TRBJ1-1	TGTGCCAGCAGTTTGGGGGGGCGGGGTGCTGAAGCTTTCTTT	CASSLGGRGAEAFF
TRBV12-3/TRBV12-4	.	TRBD1	TRBJ1-5	TGTGCCAGCAGTTTGGGGACAGGGGTACAGCCCCAGCATTTT	CASSLGTGVQPQHF
TRBV6-2/TRBV6-3	few	.	TRBJ1-1	TGTGCCAGCAGCCCGGGGATCGGGGCGGAAGCTTTCTTT	CASSPGIGAEAFF
TRBV5-1	few	.	TRBJ1-5	TGCGCCAGCAGCTTGGAGGGCAGTTATAGCAATCAGCCCCAGCATTTT	CASSLEGSYSNQPQHF
TRBV2	.	.	TRBJ2-5	TGTGCCAGCAGTGATAAGGGGCTCGAGACCCAGTACTTC	CASSDKGLETQYF
TRBV25-1	many	TRBD1	TRBJ2-7	TGTGCCAGCAGTGATTTCGGGACAGGGAGTGAGCAGTACTTC	CASSDFGTGSEQYF
TRBV7-2	few	.	TRBJ1-1	TGTGCCAGCGAGACACATACTAACACTGAAGCTTTCTTT	CASETHTNTEAFF
TRBV5-1	.	.	TRBJ1-1	TGCGCCAGCAGCTTGGGACAGGACGATCGTGCAGCAGCTTTCTTT	CASSLGQDDRAAAFF
TRBV20-1	.	.	TRBJ2-2	TGCAGTGCTAGAGATGGGCGGTACACCGGGGAGCTGTTTTTT	CSARDGRYTGELFF
TRBV15	.	.	TRBJ1-5	TGTGCCACCAGCAGAGGACTGGTGGATCAGCCCCAGCATTTT	CATSRGLVDQPQHF
TRBV12-3/TRBV12-4	few	TRBD2	TRBJ2-3	TGTGCCAGCAGTTTTGGGGGGGTTGAAGATACGCAGTATTTT	CASSFGGVEDTQYF
TRBV9	.	.	TRBJ1-4	TGTGCCAGCAGCGGCCCCCTGGGGGGCTTAGGTGAAAAACTGTTTTTT	CASSGPLGGLGEKLFF
TRBV30	.	TRBD2	TRBJ2-2	TGTGCCTCGCCTCCCCTCGGGGCGGGGGACACCGGGGAGCTGTTTTTT	CASPPLGAGDTGELFF
TRBV7-9	few	TRBD1	TRBJ1-2	TGTGCCAGCAGCTTAGTGGGACAGGCTTATGGCTACACCTTC	CASSLVGQAYGYTF
TRBV6-5	few	TRBD2	TRBJ2-2	TGTGCCAGCAGTAACCCGGGACTAGCGGGGGCCGGGGAGCTGTTTTTT	CASSNPGLAGAGELFF
TRBV4-3	.	TRBD2	TRBJ2-3	TGCGCCAGCAGCCAATCGGGACTAGCCGTAGATACGCAGTATTTT	CASSQSGLAVDTQYF
TRBV9	few	TRBD2	TRBJ2-1	TGTGCCAGCAGCGTAGAATGGGGGGGAGGTGGAGATGAGCAGTTCTTC	CASSVEWGGGGDEQFF
TRBV6-5	few	.	TRBJ2-7	TGTGCCAGCAGTTCCTCGAGGCGTTGGGACATAGTCTACGAGCAGTACTTC	CASSSSRRWDIVYEQYF
TRBV4-3	.	TRBD2	TRBJ2-2	TGCGCCAGCAGCTTTGGACTAGCGGGAGTTTTGGGGGAGCTGTTTTTT	CASSFGLAGVLGELFF
TRBV7-3	.	TRBD2	TRBJ2-5	TGTGCCAGCAGCTTATATTTTGCGGGAGAGGGTGAGACCCAGTACTTC	CASSLYFAGEGETQYF
TRBV20-1	.	.	TRBJ2-5	TGCAGTGCTAGAAGGACGCAAGAGACCCAGTACTTC	CSARRTQETQYF
TRBV20-1	many	.	TRBJ2-7	TGCAGTGCCCCAGGACAGAGCTACGAGCAGTACTTC	CSAPGQSYEQYF
TRBV4-1	few	.	TRBJ2-7	TGCGCCAGCAGCCAAGAAGTCACGGGGCCTTCCTACGAGCAGTACTTC	CASSQEVTGPSYEQYF
TRBV6-6	.	.	TRBJ2-5	TGTGCCAGCAGTCGTGCGGGGGCACGGGAGACCCAGTACTTC	CASSRAGARETQYF
TRBV6-6	.	.	TRBJ1-5	TGTGCCAGCAGTTACTCGCTTAATCTTCCAGCCCAGCATTTT	CASSYSLNLPAQHF
TRBV13	few	.	TRBJ2-3	TGTGCCAGCAGCCCCCGGGACTTGCGGGGAGATACGCAGTATTTT	CASSPRDLRGDTQYF
TRBV10-3	few	.	TRBJ1-1	TGTGCCATCAGTGAGTCTAGGGCGGACACTGAAGCTTTCTTT	CAISESRADTEAFF
TRBV24-1	few	.	TRBJ2-7	TGTGCCACCAGTGATGCCTACGAGCAGTACTTC	CATSDAYEQYF
TRBV11-2	few	TRBD2	TRBJ2-5	TGTGCCAGCAGCTGGGGGGGGACCCAGTACTTC	CASSWGGTQYF
TRBV20-1	.	.	TRBJ2-3	TGCAGTGCTAGTCCCAAAGATACGCAGTATTTT	CSASPKDTQYF
TRBV28	few	TRBD1	TRBJ2-7	TGTGCCAGCAGTTTCGCAGGGGGCGCAGCCTACGAGCAGTACTTC	CASSFAGGAAYEQYF
TRBV6-5	.	.	TRBJ1-2	TGTGCCAGCAGACCCGCGGGGCGGAGGAACTATGGCTACACCTTC	CASRPAGRRNYGYTF
TRBV5-6	.	.	TRBJ1-1	TGTGCCAGCAGCGTCGTAAGAATCAGGGGCACTGAAGCTTTCTTT	CASSVVRIRGTEAFF
TRBV25-1	few	.	TRBJ2-7	TGTGCCAGCAGTGAATCGGTGGGAATCTACGAGCAGTACTTC	CASSESVGIYEQYF
TRBV5-6	.	.	TRBJ2-7	TGTGCCAGCAGCGACGGGATATTAGGTGCCGACGAGCAGTACTTC	CASSDGILGADEQYF
TRBV11-3	.	.	TRBJ2-6	TGTGCCAGCAGCCCTAGGGAGGTATCCGGGGCCAACGTCCTGACTTTC	CASSPREVSGANVLTF
TRBV20-1	.	.	TRBJ2-1	TGCAGTGCCGACGCCGTCAATGAGCAGTTCTTC	CSADAVNEQFF
TRBV20-1	few	TRBD1	TRBJ1-2	TGCAGTGCCACCGGGACAGAATATGGCTACACCTTC	CSATGTEYGYTF
TRBV20-1	.	TRBD2	TRBJ2-3	TGCAGTGCTACTAACTTCCGGGGGGGCGATACGCAGTATTTT	CSATNFRGGDTQYF
TRBV20-1	.	.	TRBJ2-7	TGCAGTGCTAGAGATCGACAGGCCAGCTCCTACGAGCAGTACTTC	CSARDRQASSYEQYF
TRBV7-9	.	TRBD1	TRBJ2-2	TGTGCCAGCAGCCGCCGGGACAGGAACACCGGGGAGCTGTTTTTT	CASSRRDRNTGELFF
TRBV4-2	.	.	TRBJ2-1	TGTGCCAGCAGCCCTAGTCAGGAGCGGTACAATGAGCAGTTCTTC	CASSPSQERYNEQFF
TRBV30	.	.	TRBJ2-2	TGTGCCTGGAGTGCGTTAGGGCCCGGGGAGCTGTTTTTT	CAWSALGPGELFF
TRBV7-3	few	TRBD2	TRBJ2-3	TGTGCCAGCAGCTTGGGACTAGCGGGAATCATAGATACGCAGTATTTT	CASSLGLAGIIDTQYF
TRBV7-9	few	.	TRBJ2-2	TGTGCCAGCAGCCACGCGGCAACAACGAACACCGGGGAGCTGTTTTTT	CASSHAATTNTGELFF
TRBV16	few	.	TRBJ2-1	TGTGCCAGCAGCCAATTAGTACCTGGGGCCTGGCCCGTCCCGGACGAGCAGTTCTTC	CASSQLVPGAWPVPDEQFF
TRBV6-2/TRBV6-3	.	.	TRBJ1-2	TGTGCCAGCAGTTACACCCGGGACTCGGGCGGCTACACCTTC	CASSYTRDSGGYTF